The text below deals with one T cell receptor beta chain. What it recognizes is unknown. This record belongs to a study of cytomegalovirus exposure and HLA in healthy donors. Study findings and constraints: Being productive about 90% or about 30% of the time was typical of most TCR beta V segments in an earlier analysis.

The PCR was carried out with 60 Vbeta primers and 13 Jbeta primers. Clones were read by immunoSEQ multiplex PCR, and TCRdb kept only the in-frame ones, dropping some. The sample holds almost 45,000 clones. Germline-derived CDR1 and CDR2 are GTSNPN and SVGIG (reference sequence). This CDR3 has 13 residues. V trimming: 4 bases; J trimming: 1 base; junction bases outside the gene matches: 3. The receptor comes from a male donor in good health and CMV-seronegative. Sequencing input: PBMCs. The V call is TRBV30, the J call TRBJ1-1; the match to TRBD1 covers 7 bases. CDR3 sequence: CAWTGQTNTEAFF. CDR3 sequence (DNA): TGTGCCTGGACGGGACAGACGAACACTGAAGCTTTCTTT.